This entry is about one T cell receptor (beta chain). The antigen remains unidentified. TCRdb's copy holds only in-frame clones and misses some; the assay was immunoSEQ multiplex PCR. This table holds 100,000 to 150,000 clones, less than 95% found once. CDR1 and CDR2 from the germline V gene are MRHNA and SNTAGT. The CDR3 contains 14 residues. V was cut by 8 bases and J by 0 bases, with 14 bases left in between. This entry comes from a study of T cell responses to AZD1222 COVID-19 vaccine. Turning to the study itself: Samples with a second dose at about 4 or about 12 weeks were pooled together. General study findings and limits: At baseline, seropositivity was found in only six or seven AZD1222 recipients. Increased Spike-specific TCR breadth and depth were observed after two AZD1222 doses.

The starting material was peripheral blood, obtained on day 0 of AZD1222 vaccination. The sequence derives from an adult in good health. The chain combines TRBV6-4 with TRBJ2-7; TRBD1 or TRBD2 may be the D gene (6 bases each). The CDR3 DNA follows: TGTGCCAGCGGGGGGCAGCGACTCTCCTACGAGCAGTACTTC. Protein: CASGGQRLSYEQYF.